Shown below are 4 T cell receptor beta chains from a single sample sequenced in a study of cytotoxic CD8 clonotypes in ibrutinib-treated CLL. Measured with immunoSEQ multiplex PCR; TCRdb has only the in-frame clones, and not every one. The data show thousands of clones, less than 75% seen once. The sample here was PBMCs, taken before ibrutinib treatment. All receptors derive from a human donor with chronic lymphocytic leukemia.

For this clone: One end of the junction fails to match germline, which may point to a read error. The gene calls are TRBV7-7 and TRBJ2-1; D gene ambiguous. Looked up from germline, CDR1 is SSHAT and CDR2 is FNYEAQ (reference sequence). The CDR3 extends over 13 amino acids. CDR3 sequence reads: CASSLVARNEQFF. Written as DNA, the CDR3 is TGTGCTAGCAGCTTAGTGGCACGCAATGAGCAGTTCTTC.

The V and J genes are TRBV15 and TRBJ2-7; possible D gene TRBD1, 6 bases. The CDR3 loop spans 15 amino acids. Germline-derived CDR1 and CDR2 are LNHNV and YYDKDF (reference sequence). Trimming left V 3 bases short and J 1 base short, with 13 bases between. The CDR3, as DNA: TGTGCCACCAGCAGCCTACAGGGTTGGTCCTACGAGCAGTACTTC. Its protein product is CATSSLQGWSYEQYF. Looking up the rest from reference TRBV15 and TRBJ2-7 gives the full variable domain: DAMVIQNPRYQVTQFGKPVTLSCSQTLNHNVMYWYQQKSSQAPKLLFHYYDKDFNNEADTPDNFQSRRPNTSFCFLDIRSPGLGDTAMYLCATSSLQGWSYEQYFGPGTRLTVT.

The CDR3 here is CASAELSSYNSPLHF. The CDR3 DNA is TGTGCCAGCGCGGAGTTAAGCTCCTATAATTCACCCCTCCACTTT. This rearrangement joins TRBV9 to TRBJ1-6; unclear D gene. V lost 7 bases, J lost 0 bases, and 11 bases lay in between. In germline, CDR1 is SGDLS, CDR2 YYNGEE. This CDR3 is 15 amino acids long.

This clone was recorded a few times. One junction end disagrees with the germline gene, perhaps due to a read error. CDR3 nucleotides: TGTGCCAGCAGTTTAGGACTAGGAGCCTACAATGAGCAGTTCTTC. It is translated as CASSLGLGAYNEQFF. The genes are TRBV11-2 and TRBJ2-1, with 7 bases that match TRBD2. This CDR3 spans 15 amino acids. The V gene's germline CDR1 is SGHAT and CDR2 FQNNGV.